This record covers a single T cell receptor (beta chain). TCRdb analysed the 5' RACE reads with MiXCR anew, one entry per CDR3 protein. This sample has 500,000 to 550,000 distinct CDR3 sequences, with roughly 21% found just once. This sample was included in a study of identical twins. Trimming left V 10 bases short and J 4 bases short, with 16 bases between. Germline CDR1 MNHNY, CDR2 SVGAGI (reference sequence). The CDR3 is 13 amino acids. These sequences were also reported in another study, on T cells expressing NK-cell markers.

The specimen sequenced was CD4+ T cells sorted from blood. This clonotype originated in a woman aged 18-29 years in good health. The V call is TRBV6-6, the J call TRBJ2-5, with D tentatively TRBD2 (7 bases). This CDR3 reads CATTDRGAETQYF. The CDR3 DNA sequence: TGTGCCACCACAGATCGGGGGGCAGAGACCCAGTACTTC.